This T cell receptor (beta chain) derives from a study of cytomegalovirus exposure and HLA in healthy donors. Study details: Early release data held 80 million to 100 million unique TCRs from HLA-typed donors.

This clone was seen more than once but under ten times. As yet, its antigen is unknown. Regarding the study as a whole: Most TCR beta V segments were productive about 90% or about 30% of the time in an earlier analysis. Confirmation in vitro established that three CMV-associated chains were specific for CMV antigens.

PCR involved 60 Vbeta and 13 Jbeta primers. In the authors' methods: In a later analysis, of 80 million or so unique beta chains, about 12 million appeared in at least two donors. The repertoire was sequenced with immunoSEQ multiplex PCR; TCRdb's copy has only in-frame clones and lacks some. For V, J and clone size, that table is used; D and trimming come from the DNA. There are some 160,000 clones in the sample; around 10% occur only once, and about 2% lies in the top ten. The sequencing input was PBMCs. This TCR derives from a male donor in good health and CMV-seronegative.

The CDR3 sequence is CASADSNYGYTF. As DNA, the CDR3 is TGTGCCAGTGCGGACAGCAACTATGGCTACACCTTC. V is TRBV28 and J is TRBJ1-2, with TRBD1 as a possible D gene (6 bases). Germline V CDR1 and CDR2: MDHEN, SYDVKM. The CDR3 runs 12 residues. Trimming stripped 9 bases from V and 2 bases from J, with 10 bases between.